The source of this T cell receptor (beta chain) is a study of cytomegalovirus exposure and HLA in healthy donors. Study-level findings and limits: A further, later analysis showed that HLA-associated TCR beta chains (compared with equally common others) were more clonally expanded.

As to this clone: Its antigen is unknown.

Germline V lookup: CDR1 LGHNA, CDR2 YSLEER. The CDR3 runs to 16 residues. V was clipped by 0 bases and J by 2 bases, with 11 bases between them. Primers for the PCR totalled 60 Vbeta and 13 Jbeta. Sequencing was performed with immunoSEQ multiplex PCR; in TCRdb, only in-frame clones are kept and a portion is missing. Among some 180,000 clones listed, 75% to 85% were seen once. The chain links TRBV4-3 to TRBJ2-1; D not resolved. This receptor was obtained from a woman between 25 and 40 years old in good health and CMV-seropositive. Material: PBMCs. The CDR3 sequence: CASSQDSSSPYNEQFF. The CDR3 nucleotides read TGCGCCAGCAGCCAAGATAGCAGCTCCCCCTACAATGAGCAGTTCTTC.